The T cell receptor beta chain described here comes from a study of early stage breast cancer tumors. Using immunoSEQ multiplex PCR, the repertoire was profiled, and TCRdb retains in-frame clones only, with some absent. The sample holds some 47,000 clones, roughly 80% seen once. This clone was observed a handful of times. The antigen remains undetermined. Findings of the study overall: Compared with adjacent normal breast tissue, tumors showed 2 to 2.5-fold greater T cell density and higher clonality.

The CDR3 runs 13 residues. Germline V gene sequence: CDR1 LNHDA, CDR2 SQIVND (reference sequence). Trimming cost V 10 bases and J 7 bases; bases outside gene matches: 13. Sequencing used blood. The receptor comes from a person aged 45-65 years with breast cancer. The rearrangement joins TRBV19 to TRBJ2-7; 7 bases match TRBD1. The CDR3 coding sequence is TGTGCCACCGAAGCCACAGGGGAAGGTGAGCAGTACTTC. Translating gives CATEATGEGEQYF.